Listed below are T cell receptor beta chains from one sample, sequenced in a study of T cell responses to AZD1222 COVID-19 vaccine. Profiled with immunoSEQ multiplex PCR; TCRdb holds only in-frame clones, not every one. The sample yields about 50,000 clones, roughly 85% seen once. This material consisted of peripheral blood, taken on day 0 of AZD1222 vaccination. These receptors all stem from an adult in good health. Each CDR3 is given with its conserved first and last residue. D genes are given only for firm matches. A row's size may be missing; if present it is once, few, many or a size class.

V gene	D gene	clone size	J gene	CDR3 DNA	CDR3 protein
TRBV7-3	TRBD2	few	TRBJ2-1	TGTGCCAGCAGCTTAAACCCACCGGGACTAGCGACCAATGAGCAGTTCTTC	CASSLNPPGLATNEQFF
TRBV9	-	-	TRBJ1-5	TGTGCCAGCAGCGCCTACGGCAATCAGCCCCAGCATTTT	CASSAYGNQPQHF
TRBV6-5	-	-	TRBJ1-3	TGTGCCAGCCTCAAACCGGGGAGCTCTGGAAACACCATATATTTT	CASLKPGSSGNTIYF
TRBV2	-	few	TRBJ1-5	TGTGCCAGCAGTGACGACAATCAGCCCCAGCATTTT	CASSDDNQPQHF
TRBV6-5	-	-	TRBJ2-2	TGTGCCAGCAGGGGAGCGGGCAAGAACACCGGGGAGCTGTTTTTT	CASRGAGKNTGELFF
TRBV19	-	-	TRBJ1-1	TGTGCCAGTAGTATAGAGTCGAGGGGAGGGGAAGCTTTCTTT	CASSIESRGGEAFF
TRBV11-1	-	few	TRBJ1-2	TGTGCCAGCAGCCCGACAGAGACGGGTGGCTACACCTTC	CASSPTETGGYTF
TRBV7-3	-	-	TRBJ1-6	TGTGCCAGCAGCCGGAATTGGGATTCACCCCTCCACTTT	CASSRNWDSPLHF
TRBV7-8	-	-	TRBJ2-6	TGTGCCAGCAGCTTAAGGGGAGGGGGCACAGGGCTTGGGGCCAACGTCCTGACTTTC	CASSLRGGGTGLGANVLTF
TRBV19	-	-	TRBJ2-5	TGTGCCAGTAGTGCGGGACAGCAAGAGACCCAGTACTTC	CASSAGQQETQYF
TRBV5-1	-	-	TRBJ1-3	TGCGCCAGCAGCGTGGACGGACTCTCTGGAAACACCATATATTTT	CASSVDGLSGNTIYF
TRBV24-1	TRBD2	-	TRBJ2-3	TGTGCCACCAGTGATTTATTCGGCGGGGGTGCTGACACAGATACGCAGTATTTT	CATSDLFGGGADTDTQYF
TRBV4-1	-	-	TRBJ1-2	TGCGCCAGCAGCCAAGAATCAGCGGAATACGGCTACACCTTC	CASSQESAEYGYTF
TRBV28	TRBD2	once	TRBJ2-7	TGTGCCAGCAGTCCAACCACAGGACTAGCGATAGTCTACGAGCAGTACTTC	CASSPTTGLAIVYEQYF
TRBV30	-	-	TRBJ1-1	TGTGCCTGGACCGGGGCTTGGTACACTGAAGCTTTCTTT	CAWTGAWYTEAFF
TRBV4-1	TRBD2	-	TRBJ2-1	TGCGCCAGCAGCCAAGATCGATGGGACTATAGCAATGAGCAGTTCTTC	CASSQDRWDYSNEQFF
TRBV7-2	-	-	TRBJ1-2	TGTGCCAGCAGCTTAGCCCCCCCAGGGCCTGGTGGCTACACCTTC	CASSLAPPGPGGYTF
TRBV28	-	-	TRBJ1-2	TGTGCCAGCAGAACGACAGGCACCTATGGCTACACCTTC	CASRTTGTYGYTF
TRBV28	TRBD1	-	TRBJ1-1	TGTGCCAGCAGTTCCCACAGGGGACTCAACACTGAAGCTTTCTTT	CASSSHRGLNTEAFF
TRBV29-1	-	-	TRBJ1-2	TGCAGCGTTGAGAGTCAGGGTTGGGATGGCTACACCTTC	CSVESQGWDGYTF
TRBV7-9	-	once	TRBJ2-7	TGTGCCAGCAGCTTGTTTGGGGACGAGCAGTACTTC	CASSLFGDEQYF
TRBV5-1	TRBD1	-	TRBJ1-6	TGCGCCAGCAGCCCCCGCAGGGGGGTGGATAATTCACCCCTCCACTTT	CASSPRRGVDNSPLHF
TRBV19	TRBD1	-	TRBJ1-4	TGTGCCAGTAGTACCCACACAGGGGTCGTTGAAAAACTGTTTTTT	CASSTHTGVVEKLFF
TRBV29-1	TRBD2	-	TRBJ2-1	TGCAGCGTGGGAATCGCGGGGGGGCTTGGTGAGCAGTTCTTC	CSVGIAGGLGEQFF
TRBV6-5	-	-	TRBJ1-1	TGTGCCAGCAATCCTTTGACAGGAAACACTGAAGCTTTCTTT	CASNPLTGNTEAFF
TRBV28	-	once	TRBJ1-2	TGTGCCAGCAGTTGGGACGTTTATGGCTACACCTTC	CASSWDVYGYTF
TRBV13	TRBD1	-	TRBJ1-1	TGTGCCAGCAGCTGGACAGGGGGCGATCGCACTGAAGCTTTCTTT	CASSWTGGDRTEAFF
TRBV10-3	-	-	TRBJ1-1	TGTGCCACCGGGGGTCCGATGGAAGCTTTCTTT	CATGGPMEAFF
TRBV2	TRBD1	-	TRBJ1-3	TGTGCCAGCAGATCAGGGGGCTCCGGAAACACCATATATTTT	CASRSGGSGNTIYF
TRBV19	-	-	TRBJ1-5	TGTGCCAGTAGTCTTCGCCCGTATCAGCCCCAGCATTTT	CASSLRPYQPQHF
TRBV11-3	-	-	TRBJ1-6	TGTGCCAGCTCCGCGGGGAGCCCGAATTCACCCCTCCACTTT	CASSAGSPNSPLHF
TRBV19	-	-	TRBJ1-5	TGTGCCAGTAGTGGGCGAGCTAGTTGGTCTGAGCAGCCCCAGCATTTT	CASSGRASWSEQPQHF
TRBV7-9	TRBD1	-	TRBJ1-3	TGTGCCAGCAGCTCAGACAGGGGGCGAAACACCATATATTTT	CASSSDRGRNTIYF
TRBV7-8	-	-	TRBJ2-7	TGTGCCAGCAGCTTATACGGCACGGACCACTACGAGCAGTACTTC	CASSLYGTDHYEQYF
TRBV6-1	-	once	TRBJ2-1	TGTGCCAGCAGTGAAGGCAAGGGGATGGATGAGCAGTTCTTC	CASSEGKGMDEQFF
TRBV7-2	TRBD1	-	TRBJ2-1	TGTGCCAGCAGCTCCCGACAGGGGTATGGGTACAATGAGCAGTTCTTC	CASSSRQGYGYNEQFF
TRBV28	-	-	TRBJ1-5	TGTGCCAGCAGCTACCGGCTAGGGGTAACAAATCAGCCCCAGCATTTT	CASSYRLGVTNQPQHF
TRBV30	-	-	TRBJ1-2	TGTGCCTGGAGTGTACTAGGAGGTGGCTACACCTTC	CAWSVLGGGYTF
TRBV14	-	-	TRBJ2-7	TGTGCCAGCAGCCCCCCTGGCCGGGGGCAGTACTTC	CASSPPGRGQYF
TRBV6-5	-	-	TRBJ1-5	TGTGCCAGTAGATACAGTGGGGATCAGCCCCAGCATTTT	CASRYSGDQPQHF
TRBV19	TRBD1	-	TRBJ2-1	TGTGCCAGTGGTGGACAGGGCGAGGGTAATGAGCAGTTCTTC	CASGGQGEGNEQFF
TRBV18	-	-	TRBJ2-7	TGTGCCAGCTCACCTAGATCCGAAGGGTCCTACGAGCAGTACTTC	CASSPRSEGSYEQYF
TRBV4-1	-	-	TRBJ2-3	TGCGCCAGCAGCGCCTACAAGGCCCCACCTCCAGATACGCAGTATTTT	CASSAYKAPPPDTQYF
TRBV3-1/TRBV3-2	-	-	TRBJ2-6	TGTGCCAGCGAGGACACAGGTAAAAGCCTCTCTGGGGCCAACGTCCTGACTTTC	CASEDTGKSLSGANVLTF
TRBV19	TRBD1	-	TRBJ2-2	TGTGCCAGTAGTATATTGGGCGCGTCAGGGGGCTATCACACCGGGGAGCTGTTTTTT	CASSILGASGGYHTGELFF
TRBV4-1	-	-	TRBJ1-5	TGCGCCAGCAGTCGGCTGCCAGGCCCCAATCAGCCCCAGCATTTT	CASSRLPGPNQPQHF
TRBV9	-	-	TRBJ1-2	TGTGCCAGCAGCGTAGCCGGGGCCCGTCGGAACTATGGCTACACCTTC	CASSVAGARRNYGYTF
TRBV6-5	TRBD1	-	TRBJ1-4	TGTGCCAGCCGAGTCCTTGGGACAGGGCATGAAAAACTGTTTTTT	CASRVLGTGHEKLFF
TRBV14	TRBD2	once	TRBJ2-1	TGTGCCAGCAGCCAGCTAGCGGGGGGGCTTGGTGAGCAGTTCTTC	CASSQLAGGLGEQFF
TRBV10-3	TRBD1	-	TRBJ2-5	TGTGCCATCAGTAACGGGACAGGGCAAGAGACCCAGTACTTC	CAISNGTGQETQYF
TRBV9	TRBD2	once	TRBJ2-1	TGTGCCAGCAGCGTAGGTGGGGGGGCCTACAATGAGCAGTTCTTC	CASSVGGGAYNEQFF
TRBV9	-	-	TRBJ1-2	TGTGCCAGCAGCGTAGACAGATATGGCTACACCTTC	CASSVDRYGYTF
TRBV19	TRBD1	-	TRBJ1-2	TGTGCCAGTAGTACCGGGACAGCTAACTATGGCTACACCTTC	CASSTGTANYGYTF
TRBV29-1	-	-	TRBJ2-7	TGCAGCGTTGAAGTGGGGCAGACCTCTTCCGAGCAGTACTTC	CSVEVGQTSSEQYF
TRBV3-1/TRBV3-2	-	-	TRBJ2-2	TGTGCCAGCAGCCAATCGAGTGGTGGGGAGCTGTTTTTT	CASSQSSGGELFF
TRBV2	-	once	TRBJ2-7	TGTGCCAGCAGTTTGGCCTACGAGCAGTACTTC	CASSLAYEQYF
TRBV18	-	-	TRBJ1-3	TGTGCCAGCTCTGGGACTCTTAGCTCTGGAAACACCATATATTTT	CASSGTLSSGNTIYF
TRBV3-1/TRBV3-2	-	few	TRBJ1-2	TGTGCCAGCAGCCGTAGTACAGGGTCTTATGGCTACACCTTC	CASSRSTGSYGYTF
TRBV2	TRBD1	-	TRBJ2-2	TGTGCCAGCTCCTCGACAGGGGGCAGAACCGGGGAGCTGTTTTTT	CASSSTGGRTGELFF